The 14 T cell receptor beta chains below come from one sample, sequenced in a study of OX40 agonist ivuxolimab in advanced cancers. The protocol was immunoSEQ multiplex PCR, while the TCRdb copy is restricted to in-frame clones and leaves out a portion. The sample lists more than 30,000 clones, about 88% occurring once. The sequencing here drew on CD4+ or CD8+ T cells sorted from blood, taken in a trial of the OX40 agonist ivuxolimab. The receptors come from an adult with an advanced solid tumor such as melanoma, head and neck, liver or kidney cancer.

The genes are TRBV19 and TRBJ1-6; the D is unclear. Germline CDR1 is LNHDA and CDR2 is SQIVND (reference sequence). Trimming removed 6 bases at V and 9 bases at J, with 9 bases between. The CDR3 length is 12 residues. The DNA of the CDR3 is TGTGCCAGTAGCCCCGATATTTCACCCCTCCACTTT. Amino acids: CASSPDISPLHF.

This clone has a single count. This chain uses TRBV6-6 with TRBJ2-7, with no clear D. Per germline, CDR1 MNHNY and CDR2 SVGAGI (reference sequence). The CDR3 spans 10 residues. V was clipped by 11 bases and J by 0 bases, with 5 bases between them. The CDR3 region has the DNA TGTGCCTCTTACTCCTACGAGCAGTACTTC. It yields the protein CASYSYEQYF.

CDR3 nucleotide sequence: TGTGCCAGCAGTGGACAGGGATACACAGATACGCAGTATTTT. Protein product: CASSGQGYTDTQYF. This chain connects TRBV28 to TRBJ2-3; 8 positions match TRBD1. The CDR3 totals 14 residues. Germline-derived CDR1 and CDR2 are MDHEN and SYDVKM. Unmatched junction bases numbered 3, after V lost 5 bases and J lost 2 bases.

The rearrangement joins TRBV27 to TRBJ2-2; D is perhaps TRBD2 (5 bases). CDR1 and CDR2 from the germline V gene are MNHEY and SMNVEV (reference sequence). The ends were cut back, 3 bases at V and 6 bases at J, with 8 bases in the middle. The CDR3 covers 13 residues. The DNA of the CDR3 is TGTGCCAGCAGTTTTACTAGTTCCGGGGAGCTGTTTTTT. Translation: CASSFTSSGELFF.

V is TRBV19 and J is TRBJ2-2; TRBD1 matches at 9 bases. V shed 4 bases, J shed 5 bases, and the junction held 8 bases outside the gene matches. Per germline, CDR1 LNHDA and CDR2 SQIVND (reference sequence). The CDR3 contains 16 residues. CDR3 nucleotides: TGTGCCAGTAGTACAGCGGACAGGGGCGGTACCGGGGAGCTGTTTTTT. It encodes CASSTADRGGTGELFF. Looking up the rest from reference TRBV19 and TRBJ2-2 gives the full variable domain: DGGITQSPKYLFRKEGQNVTLSCEQNLNHDAMYWYRQDPGQGLRLIYYSQIVNDFQKGDIAEGYSVSREKKESFPLTVTSAQKNPTAFYLCASSTADRGGTGELFFGEGSRLTVL.

The chain combines TRBV2 with TRBJ2-7; D remains ambiguous. Germline V CDR1 and CDR2: SNHLY, FYNNEI. CDR3 length: 15 residues. Trimming took 3 bases from V and 0 from J, leaving 12 bases between them. The CDR3 reads CASSDVLESSYEQYF. CDR3 in DNA: TGTGCCAGCAGTGACGTTTTGGAGAGCTCCTACGAGCAGTACTTC.

The V and J genes are TRBV11-3 and TRBJ2-7; 9 bases are a match to TRBD1. Losses at the gene ends were 4 bases for V and 3 bases for J; bases not matched to a gene: 4. There are 14 residues in the CDR3. Germline CDR1 SGHNT, CDR2 YENEEA. The CDR3 is CASSYRDRDYEQYF. CDR3 DNA: TGTGCCAGCAGCTACCGGGACAGGGACTACGAGCAGTACTTC. Together with reference TRBV11-3 and TRBJ2-7, the CDR3 gives the full variable domain: EAGVVQSPRYKIIEKKQPVAFWCNPISGHNTLYWYLQNLGQGPELLIRYENEEAVDDSQLPKDRFSAERLKGVDSTLKIQPAELGDSAVYLCASSYRDRDYEQYFGPGTRLTVT.

J is TRBJ1-1 and V is TRBV5-4; maybe TRBD1 (6 bases). Germline-derived CDR1 and CDR2 are SGHNT and YYREEE (reference sequence). The V end was cut by 0 bases, the J end by 5 bases, with 17 bases between. This CDR3 has 16 residues. CDR3 residues: CASSLGGTRGETEAFF. The CDR3 DNA is TGTGCCAGCAGCTTGGGAGGCACCAGGGGTGAAACTGAAGCTTTCTTT.

The rearrangement uses TRBV5-1 and TRBJ2-7; 7 bases map to TRBD1. The CDR3 contains 15 residues. Trimming at V came to 0 bases and at J to 6 bases, leaving 9 bases not matched to a gene. Germline V CDR1 and CDR2: SGHRS, YFSETQ. CDR3 loop: CASSLDRDRALEQYF. The CDR3 nucleotides are TGCGCCAGCAGCTTGGACCGAGACAGGGCTCTCGAGCAGTACTTC.

The chain carries TRBV28 and TRBJ2-7; 14 bases are shared with TRBD2. The CDR3 has 19 amino acids. J lost 6 bases, V lost 5 bases, and 18 bases had no gene match. The germline gives CDR1 MDHEN, CDR2 SYDVKM. In nucleotides, the CDR3 is TGTGCCAGCAGTCCGCCCGGACTAGCGGGGGGCCCCCCAATGCCCGAGCAGTACTTC. Amino acids: CASSPPGLAGGPPMPEQYF.

V and J are TRBV9 and TRBJ2-1; D is undetermined. Trimming took off 0 bases at V and 0 bases at J, with 4 bases between the two ends. Germline CDR1 SGDLS, CDR2 YYNGEE. The CDR3 is 14 amino acids. The CDR3 bases are TGTGCCAGCAGCGTAGTCAGCTCCTACAATGAGCAGTTCTTC. Translation: CASSVVSSYNEQFF. Drawing the rest from reference TRBV9 and TRBJ2-1, the complete variable domain is DSGVTQTPKHLITATGQRVTLRCSPRSGDLSVYWYQQSLDQGLQFLIQYYNGEERAKGNILERFSAQQFPDLHSELNLSSLELGDSALYFCASSVVSSYNEQFFGPGTRLTVL.

The sample holds one count of this clone. V usage is TRBV6-6 and J usage is TRBJ1-2; D is unclear. The CDR3 loop spans 13 amino acids. Germline CDR1 is MNHNY and CDR2 is SVGAGI (reference sequence). V gave up 0 bases and J gave up 7 bases, with 9 bases separating them. The CDR3 loop is CASSYSKNLGYTF. The CDR3 region has the DNA TGTGCCAGCAGTTACTCGAAAAATCTTGGCTACACCTTC.

The V gene is TRBV5-5, the J gene TRBJ2-1, with D tentatively TRBD2 (5 bases). Germline V gene sequence: CDR1 SGHKS, CDR2 YYEKEE (reference sequence). This CDR3 region has 15 residues. Trimming took 4 bases from V and 2 from J, leaving 13 bases between them. The CDR3 here is CASSTRTGPYNEQFF. The CDR3 coding sequence is TGTGCCAGCAGCACCCGGACTGGTCCCTACAATGAGCAGTTCTTC. The full variable domain, completed using reference TRBV5-5 and TRBJ2-1, is DAGVTQSPTHLIKTRGQQVTLRCSPISGHKSVSWYQQVLGQGPQFIFQYYEKEERGRGNFPDRFSARQFPNYSSELNVNALLLGDSALYLCASSTRTGPYNEQFFGPGTRLTVL.

V is TRBV5-1 and J is TRBJ2-5; D is uncertain. The V end lost 2 bases, the J end lost 3 bases, and 8 bases lay between the germline ends. Germline V gives CDR1 SGHRS, CDR2 YFSETQ. The CDR3 runs to 13 residues. The CDR3 DNA reads TGCGCCAGCAGCTTCCCGGCAAAAGAGACCCAGTACTTC. Translating gives CASSFPAKETQYF.